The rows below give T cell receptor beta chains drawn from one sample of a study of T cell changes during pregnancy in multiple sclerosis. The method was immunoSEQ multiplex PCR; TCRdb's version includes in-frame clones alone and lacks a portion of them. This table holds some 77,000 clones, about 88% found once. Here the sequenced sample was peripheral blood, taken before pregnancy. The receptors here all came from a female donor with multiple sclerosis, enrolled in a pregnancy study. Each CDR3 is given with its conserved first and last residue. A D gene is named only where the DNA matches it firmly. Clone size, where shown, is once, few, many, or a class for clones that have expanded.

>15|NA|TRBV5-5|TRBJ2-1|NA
CASRPQGTRANEQFF
TGTGCCAGCAGGCCGCAGGGGACGCGGGCGAATGAGCAGTTCTTC
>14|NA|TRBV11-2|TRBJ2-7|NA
CASSLGQGKYEQYF
TGTGCCAGCAGCTTAGGGCAGGGGAAATACGAGCAGTACTTC
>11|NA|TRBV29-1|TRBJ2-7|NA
CSVGYGEEQYF
TGCAGCGTAGGGTACGGGGAAGAGCAGTACTTC
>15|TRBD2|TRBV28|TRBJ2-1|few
CASNSLSGGYNEQFF
TGTGCCAGCAATTCCCTTAGCGGGGGGTACAATGAGCAGTTCTTC
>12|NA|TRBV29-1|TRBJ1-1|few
CSVWTGGTEAFF
TGCAGCGTATGGACGGGGGGGACTGAAGCTTTCTTT
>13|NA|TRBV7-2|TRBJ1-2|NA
CASSFPGSYGYTF
TGTGCCAGCAGCTTCCCAGGAAGCTATGGCTACACCTTC
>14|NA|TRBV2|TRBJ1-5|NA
CASSVDGGNQPQHF
TGTGCCAGCAGCGTGGATGGCGGTAATCAGCCCCAGCATTTT
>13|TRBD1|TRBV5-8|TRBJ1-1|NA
CASSYDRGTEAFF
TGTGCCAGCAGTTATGACAGGGGCACTGAAGCTTTCTTT
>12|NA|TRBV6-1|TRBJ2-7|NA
CASRGSYYEQYF
TGTGCCAGCAGGGGCAGTTACTACGAGCAGTACTTC
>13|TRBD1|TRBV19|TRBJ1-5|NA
CASTGTGGQPQHF
TGTGCCAGTACCGGGACAGGGGGCCAGCCCCAGCATTTT
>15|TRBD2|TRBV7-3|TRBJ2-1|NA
CASSLRGGSYNEQFF
TGTGCCAGCAGCTTAAGGGGGGGCTCCTACAATGAGCAGTTCTTC
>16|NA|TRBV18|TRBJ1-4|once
CASSPPAGLGDEKLFF
TGTGCCAGCTCACCACCAGCAGGGCTTGGAGATGAAAAACTGTTTTTT
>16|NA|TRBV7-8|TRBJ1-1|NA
CASSSRGRGMNTEAFF
TGTGCCAGCAGCTCCAGGGGAAGGGGGATGAACACTGAAGCTTTCTTT
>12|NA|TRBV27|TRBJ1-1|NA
CASRTAVSEAFF
TGTGCCAGCAGGACCGCGGTGAGTGAAGCTTTCTTT
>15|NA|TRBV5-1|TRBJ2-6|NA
CASRYGSSGANVLTF
TGCGCCAGCAGGTACGGGAGCTCTGGGGCCAACGTCCTGACTTTC
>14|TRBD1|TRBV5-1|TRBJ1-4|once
CASSPTGLSEKLFF
TGCGCCAGCAGCCCGACAGGGCTAAGCGAAAAACTGTTTTTT
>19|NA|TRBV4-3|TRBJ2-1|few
CASSQDIMIGRNTHNEQFF
TGCGCCAGCAGCCAAGATATTATGATCGGCAGGAATACACACAATGAGCAGTTCTTC
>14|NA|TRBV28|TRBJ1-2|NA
CASTLWGRNYGYTF
TGTGCCAGCACCCTATGGGGCAGGAATTATGGCTACACCTTC
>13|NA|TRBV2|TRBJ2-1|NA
CATGRESYNEQFF
TGTGCCACCGGTCGCGAGTCCTACAATGAGCAGTTCTTC
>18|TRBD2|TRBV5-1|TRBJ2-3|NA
CASSLARGGSPNTDTQYF
TGCGCCAGCAGCTTAGCCCGCGGGGGTAGCCCCAACACAGATACGCAGTATTTT
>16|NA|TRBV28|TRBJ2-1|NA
CASSPFPGVGYNEQFF
TGTGCCAGCAGCCCATTTCCGGGAGTTGGCTACAATGAGCAGTTCTTC
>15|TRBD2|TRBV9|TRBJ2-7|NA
CASSRGTSGGYEQYF
TGTGCCAGCAGCAGAGGGACTAGCGGGGGGTACGAGCAGTACTTC
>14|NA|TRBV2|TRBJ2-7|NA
CASRDTGTSYEQYF
TGTGCCAGCAGGGATACCGGGACATCCTACGAGCAGTACTTC
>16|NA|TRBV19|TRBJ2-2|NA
CASSTFSGAITGELFF
TGTGCCAGTAGTACTTTTTCAGGGGCTATCACCGGGGAGCTGTTTTTT
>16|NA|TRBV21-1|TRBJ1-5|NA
CASSKESGSPRQPQHF
TGTGCCAGCAGCAAAGAGTCGGGGTCGCCGCGGCAGCCCCAGCATTTT
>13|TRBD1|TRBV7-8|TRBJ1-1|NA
CASSIQGGTEAFF
TGTGCCAGCAGCATACAGGGGGGGACTGAAGCTTTCTTT
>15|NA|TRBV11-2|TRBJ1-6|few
CASSLMALNDSPLHF
TGTGCCAGCAGCTTAATGGCCCTGAACGATTCACCCCTCCACTTT
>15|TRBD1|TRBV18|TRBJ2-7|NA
CASSPGGQGYAEQYF
TGTGCCAGCTCACCAGGGGGACAGGGCTATGCCGAGCAGTACTTC
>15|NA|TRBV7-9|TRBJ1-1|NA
CASSLHHDRNTEAFF
TGTGCCAGCAGCTTGCACCATGACAGGAACACTGAAGCTTTCTTT
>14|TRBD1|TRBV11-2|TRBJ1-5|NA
CANWGGQGAQPQHF
TGTGCCAACTGGGGGGGACAGGGAGCTCAGCCCCAGCATTTT
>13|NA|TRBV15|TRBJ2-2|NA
CATSRVLTGELFF
TGTGCCACCAGCAGAGTACTCACCGGGGAGCTGTTTTTT
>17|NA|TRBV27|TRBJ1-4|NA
CASSAQGIGATNEKLFF
TGTGCCAGCAGTGCGCAGGGGATTGGGGCAACTAATGAAAAACTGTTTTTT
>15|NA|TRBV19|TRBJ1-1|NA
CASRPSWPGPTEAFF
TGTGCCAGCCGCCCCTCTTGGCCAGGGCCCACTGAAGCTTTCTTT
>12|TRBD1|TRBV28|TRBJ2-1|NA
CASSVRDRKQFF
TGTGCCAGCAGTGTCCGGGACAGGAAGCAGTTCTTC
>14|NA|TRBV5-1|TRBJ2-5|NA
CASSLQGVQETQYF
TGCGCCAGCAGCTTACAGGGTGTACAAGAGACCCAGTACTTC
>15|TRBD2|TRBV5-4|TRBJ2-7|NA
CASSFGLAGAYEQYF
TGTGCCAGCAGCTTTGGACTAGCGGGCGCCTACGAGCAGTACTTC
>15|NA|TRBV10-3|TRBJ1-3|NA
CAISDTGKIGNTIYF
TGTGCCATCAGTGATACAGGGAAGATTGGAAACACCATATATTTT
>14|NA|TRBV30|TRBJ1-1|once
CAWVGAVSYTEAFF
TGTGCCTGGGTAGGCGCGGTTTCGTACACTGAAGCTTTCTTT
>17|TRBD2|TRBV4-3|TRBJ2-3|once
CASSQDGRGGSSDTQYF
TGCGCCAGCAGCCAAGATGGGCGGGGGGGGAGCTCAGATACGCAGTATTTT
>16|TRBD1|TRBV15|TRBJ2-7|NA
CATSTAGRQGNRVRYF
TGTGCCACCAGCACCGCGGGGCGACAGGGGAACAGGGTCCGGTACTTC
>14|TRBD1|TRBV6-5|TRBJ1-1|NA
CASSQRTGRSEAFF
TGTGCCAGCAGTCAACGGACAGGGCGAAGTGAAGCTTTCTTT
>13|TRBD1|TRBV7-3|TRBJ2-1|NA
CASSANRGGEQFF
TGTGCCAGCAGCGCAAACAGGGGCGGTGAGCAGTTCTTC
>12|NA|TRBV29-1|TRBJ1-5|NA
CSVGTPNQPQHF
TGCAGCGTGGGGACTCCCAATCAGCCCCAGCATTTT
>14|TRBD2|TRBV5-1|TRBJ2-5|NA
CASSFSGAGETQYF
TGCGCCAGCAGCTTTAGCGGGGCAGGGGAGACCCAGTACTTC
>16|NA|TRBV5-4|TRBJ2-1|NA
CASSLVKQSSYNEQFF
TGTGCCAGCAGCTTGGTCAAACAGAGCTCCTACAATGAGCAGTTCTTC
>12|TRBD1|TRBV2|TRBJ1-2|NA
CASSRGTYGYTF
TGTGCCTCTAGCAGGGGGACGTATGGCTACACCTTC
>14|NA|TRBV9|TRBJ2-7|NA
CASSVQAETYEQYF
TGTGCCAGCAGCGTACAGGCCGAAACCTACGAGCAGTACTTC
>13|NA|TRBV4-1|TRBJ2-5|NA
CASSQDEEETQYF
TGCGCCAGCAGCCAAGATGAGGAAGAGACCCAGTACTTC
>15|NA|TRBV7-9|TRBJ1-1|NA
CASSLDDILGAEAFF
TGTGCCAGCAGCTTAGACGACATCCTGGGCGCTGAAGCTTTCTTT
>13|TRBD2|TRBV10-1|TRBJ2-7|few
CASSELTGGEQYF
TGCGCCAGCAGTGAGTTGACGGGAGGGGAGCAGTACTTC
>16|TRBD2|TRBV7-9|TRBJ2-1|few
CASSLSLAGSYNEQFF
TGTGCCAGCAGCTTATCCCTAGCGGGGTCCTACAATGAGCAGTTCTTC
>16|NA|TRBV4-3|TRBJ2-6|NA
CASSLSLSSGANVLTF
TGCGCCAGCAGCCTATCCCTGTCTTCTGGGGCCAACGTCCTGACTTTC
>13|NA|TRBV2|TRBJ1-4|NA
CASSDRPNEKLFF
TGTGCCAGCAGTGACAGGCCAAATGAAAAACTGTTTTTT
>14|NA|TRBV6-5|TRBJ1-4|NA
CASRKGQQLEKLFF
TGTGCCAGTCGAAAGGGGCAACAGTTGGAAAAACTGTTTTTT
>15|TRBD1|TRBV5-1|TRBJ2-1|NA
CASSLAAGGEDEQFF
TGCGCCAGCAGCTTGGCCGCAGGGGGCGAGGATGAGCAGTTCTTC
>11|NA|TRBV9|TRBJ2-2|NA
CASRNTGELFF
TGTGCCAGTCGGAACACCGGGGAGCTGTTTTTT
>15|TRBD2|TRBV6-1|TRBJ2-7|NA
CASSATSGGPYEQYF
TGTGCCAGCAGTGCAACTAGCGGGGGTCCCTACGAGCAGTACTTC
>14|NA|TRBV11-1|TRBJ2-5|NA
CASSWGSGGETQYF
TGTGCCAGCAGCTGGGGATCAGGCGGGGAGACCCAGTACTTC
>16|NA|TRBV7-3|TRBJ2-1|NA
CASSRQGGTGYNEQFF
TGTGCCAGCAGCCGTCAGGGGGGGACAGGCTACAATGAGCAGTTCTTC